These 28 T cell receptor beta chains came from one sample sequenced in a study of CD8 T cells in ankylosing spondylitis. These receptors lack a known antigen. Study-level findings and limits: Several highly homologous variants made up a TCR beta motif that seemed to typify ankylosing spondylitis blood.

A single record per CDR3 protein comes from TCRdb applying MiXCR to the 5' RACE reads. Of about 460,000 distinct CDR3 sequences listed, roughly 5.2% were seen once; the top ten hold under 4.5%. Sequenced input: blood, either unsorted or a sorted T cell fraction (not recorded which). The receptors were sampled from a male donor with ankylosing spondylitis.

There are many counts of this clonotype. The chain recombines TRBV27 with TRBJ2-7, with D uncertain. The germline CDR1 and CDR2 sequences are MNHEY and SMNVEV (reference sequence). The CDR3 contains 12 residues. V shed 4 bases and J shed 5 bases, with 9 bases lying between them. This CDR3 is CASSSAFNEQYF. The CDR3 bases are TGTGCCAGCAGTTCAGCGTTCAACGAGCAGTACTTC.

This clonotype was recorded at least ten times. The V call is TRBV7-9, the J call TRBJ1-1; 7 bases line up with TRBD1. This CDR3 contains 12 residues. The trim removed 5 bases at V and 5 bases at J, leaving 2 bases unmatched. Germline V gene sequence: CDR1 SEHNR, CDR2 FQNEAQ (reference sequence). The CDR3 region has the DNA TGTGCCAGCAGCGAACAGGGGACTGAAGCTTTCTTT. This translates into CASSEQGTEAFF.

This clonotype appeared many times. The rearrangement links TRBV5-5 to TRBJ2-3, with no clear D. Trimming took 4 bases from V and 5 from J, leaving 8 bases between them. Germline V CDR1 and CDR2: SGHKS, YYEKEE (reference sequence). This CDR3 has 12 amino acids. The CDR3 bases are TGTGCCAGCAGCCAAAGGGAAGATACGCAGTATTTT. Protein product: CASSQREDTQYF.

The sample holds many counts of this clonotype. The chain uses TRBV20-1 and TRBJ2-3; D not certain. CDR1 and CDR2 (germline): DFQATT, SNEGSKA (reference sequence). The CDR3 covers 11 residues. V lost 3 bases to trimming and J lost 6 bases, with 7 bases between them. The CDR3 bases are TGCAGTGCTAGTTCTCGGGATACGCAGTATTTT. Amino acids: CSASSRDTQYF.

This clonotype was seen ten or more times. The chain joins TRBV20-1 to TRBJ2-7; TRBD2 might be the D (6 bases). V was trimmed by 6 bases and J by 1 base, leaving 19 bases between them. The CDR3 is 15 amino acids. Germline V gives CDR1 DFQATT, CDR2 SNEGSKA (reference sequence). The CDR3 sequence is CSAPPGGHVSYEQYF. In DNA, the CDR3 is TGCAGTGCACCCCCTGGAGGGCACGTATCCTACGAGCAGTACTTC.

This clonotype has a count of ten or more. The chain uses TRBV12-3 or TRBV12-4 and TRBJ1-4, with TRBD1 as a possible D gene (6 bases). The CDR3 runs to 14 residues. V dropped 3 bases and J dropped 4 bases, with 9 bases sitting between them. Written as DNA, the CDR3 is TGTGCCAGCAGTTTCACAGGGTTTAATGAAAAACTGTTTTTT. Amino acids: CASSFTGFNEKLFF.

The chain has TRBV20-1 and TRBJ2-1, with a tentative D call TRBD2 (7 bases). V lost 6 bases, J lost 3 bases, and 15 bases lay in between. The CDR3 loop spans 14 amino acids. Germline V lookup: CDR1 DFQATT, CDR2 SNEGSKA (reference sequence). CDR3 in amino acids: CSAEEGGLYNEQFF. DNA for the CDR3: TGCAGTGCGGAAGAGGGGGGGCTCTACAATGAGCAGTTCTTC.

At least ten counts were recorded for this clonotype. The chain couples TRBV7-2 to TRBJ2-5; 11 nucleotides agree with TRBD1. CDR1 and CDR2 (germline): SGHTA, FQGNSA. Trimming cost V 9 bases and J 5 bases; bases outside gene matches: 8. The CDR3 totals 14 residues. The CDR3: CASYPGQGAETQYF. CDR3 DNA: TGTGCCAGTTACCCCGGACAGGGGGCGGAGACCCAGTACTTC.

This chain connects TRBV6-2 or TRBV6-3 to TRBJ2-6; TRBD2 agrees at 8 bases. V shed 0 bases, J shed 2 bases, and the junction held 12 bases outside the gene matches. The CDR3 loop spans 20 amino acids. Germline V lookup: CDR1 MNHEY, CDR2 SVGEGT. This CDR3 reads CASSYSGGTSGPPGANVLTF. The CDR3, as DNA: TGTGCCAGCAGTTACTCCGGGGGGACTAGTGGACCTCCTGGGGCCAACGTCCTGACTTTC.

This clonotype was picked up many times. The V call is TRBV5-6, the J call TRBJ2-7, with 7 nucleotides matching TRBD2. V was clipped by 7 bases and J by 2 bases; unmatched bases: 3. CDR3 length equals 12 residues. Germline V gene sequence: CDR1 SGHDT, CDR2 YYEEEE. As DNA, the CDR3 is TGTGCCAGCCAGCGGGGACCCTACGAGCAGTACTTC. This translates into CASQRGPYEQYF.

This clonotype was observed at least ten times. The genes are TRBV28 and TRBJ2-3; 12 positions agree with TRBD2. Germline values: CDR1 MDHEN, CDR2 SYDVKM. With V trimmed by 6 bases and J by 0 bases, 4 bases remained unmatched. The CDR3 has 16 residues. CDR3 amino acids: CASRPGLAGSTDTQYF. The CDR3 DNA follows: TGTGCCAGCAGGCCCGGACTAGCGGGGAGCACAGATACGCAGTATTTT.

This clonotype has only a few counts. This rearrangement joins TRBV7-9 to TRBJ1-2; no reliable D call. The germline CDR1 and CDR2 sequences are SEHNR and FQNEAQ (reference sequence). The germline V and J ends were trimmed by 1 base and 9 bases, with 18 bases remaining between them. This CDR3 region has 15 residues. The CDR3, as DNA: TGTGCCAGCAGCTTAGTCGCGGGCTTAAAGAATAGCTACACCTTC. It yields the protein CASSLVAGLKNSYTF.

This clonotype showed up many times. J is TRBJ2-7 and V is TRBV6-1, with 8 nucleotides matching TRBD1. The CDR3 totals 14 residues. Per the germline V gene, CDR1 is MNHNS and CDR2 is SASEGT. With 6 bases clipped from V and 5 bases from J, the junction kept 9 bases outside the gene matches. The CDR3 loop is CASRPGGVRDEQYF. CDR3 in DNA: TGTGCCAGCAGGCCAGGGGGCGTGCGGGACGAGCAGTACTTC.

This rearrangement joins TRBV2 to TRBJ2-2; no firm D call. CDR3 length: 12 amino acids. Germline V CDR1 and CDR2: SNHLY, FYNNEI. Deletions cut 5 bases from V and 7 bases from J, with 8 bases between. CDR3 bases: TGTGCCAGCAGTACTGGATACGGGGAGCTGTTTTTT. Protein: CASSTGYGELFF.

This sequence joins TRBV11-2 and TRBJ2-6; D uncertain. The CDR3 length is 15 residues. With 4 bases removed from V and 2 bases from J, the gap between germline ends came to 9 bases. Germline V gene data show CDR1 as SGHAT and CDR2 as FQNNGV. DNA of the CDR3: TGTGCCAGCAGCTCACATTTAACTGGGGCCAACGTCCTGACTTTC. Translation gives CASSSHLTGANVLTF.

The V and J genes are TRBV3-1 and TRBJ2-3, with TRBD2 matching 14 bases. The CDR3 runs to 16 residues. V was clipped by 3 bases and J by 4 bases; unmatched bases: 3. Germline assignment: CDR1 LGHDT and CDR2 YNNKEL (reference sequence). As DNA, the CDR3 is TGTGCCAGCAGCCAGGGACTAGCGGGAGTCCCAGATACGCAGTATTTT. Protein sequence: CASSQGLAGVPDTQYF.

In its sample, this clonotype was seen many times. The chain uses TRBV9 and TRBJ2-3, with D tentatively TRBD1 (6 bases). The V and J ends lost 3 bases and 5 bases respectively, with 13 bases between them. Germline V gene lookup returns CDR1 SGDLS and CDR2 YYNGEE. The CDR3 extends over 14 amino acids. CDR3: CASSGKQGEDTQYF. The CDR3 DNA follows: TGTGCCAGCAGCGGAAAACAGGGAGAAGATACGCAGTATTTT. Full variable domain (remainder filled in from reference TRBV9 and TRBJ2-3): DSGVTQTPKHLITATGQRVTLRCSPRSGDLSVYWYQQSLDQGLQFLIQYYNGEERAKGNILERFSAQQFPDLHSELNLSSLELGDSALYFCASSGKQGEDTQYFGPGTRLTVL.

This clonotype has a count of ten or more. This rearrangement joins TRBV10-2 to TRBJ2-1, with 9 nucleotides matching TRBD2. The V segment lost 8 bases and the J segment 0 bases; nucleotides outside the gene matches: 2. CDR1 is WSHSY and CDR2 is SAAADI in the germline V gene. The CDR3 has 14 amino acids. The DNA for the CDR3 is TGCGCCAGCTTGCGGGGGGGCTCCTACAATGAGCAGTTCTTC. Its protein is CASLRGGSYNEQFF.

This clonotype showed up many times. The gene calls are TRBV29-1 and TRBJ2-5; 10 nucleotides agree with TRBD1. V lost 6 bases and J lost 4; bases outside the gene matches: 2. This CDR3 has 12 amino acids. From germline, CDR1 is SQVTM and CDR2 ANQGSEA. The CDR3 DNA reads as TGCAGCGTAGGGACAGGGGCAGAGACCCAGTACTTC. This encodes CSVGTGAETQYF.

This clonotype appeared many times. V and J are TRBV5-8 and TRBJ2-5, with a possible D match to TRBD2 (6 bases). The CDR3 has 17 amino acids. The germline CDR1 and CDR2 sequences are SGHTS and YDEGEE. With 4 bases removed from V and 4 bases from J, the gap between germline ends came to 23 bases. The CDR3 reads CASSLRGSRAGGETQYF. CDR3 coding DNA: TGTGCCAGCAGCCTTCGGGGGTCGCGGGCAGGAGGAGAGACCCAGTACTTC. Full variable domain (outside the CDR3, taken from reference TRBV5-8 and TRBJ2-5): EAGVTQSPTHLIKTRGQQATLRCSPISGHTSVYWYQQALGLGLQFLLWYDEGEERNRGNFPPRFSGRQFPNYSSELNVNALELEDSALYLCASSLRGSRAGGETQYFGPGTRLLVL.

This clonotype showed up many times. For the CDR3, the DNA is TGCAGTGTTTCGACAGGGGTTGATTCACCCCTCCACTTT. Translated, it gives CSVSTGVDSPLHF. This sequence joins TRBV20-1 and TRBJ1-6; 8 nucleotides match TRBD1. Looked up from germline, CDR1 is DFQATT and CDR2 is SNEGSKA (reference sequence). The CDR3 has 13 amino acids. V shed 7 bases and J 8 bases; nucleotides not matched to a gene: 7.

This clonotype was observed many times. The chain couples TRBV6-1 to TRBJ2-3; D possibly corresponds to TRBD2 (6 bases). The ends were cut back, 8 bases at V and 0 bases at J, with 12 bases in the middle. Germline CDR1 reads MNHNS; CDR2 reads SASEGT. The CDR3 totals 14 residues. The CDR3 coding sequence is TGTGCCAGCCGCCTGGCGGGGAGCACAGATACGCAGTATTTT. Residues: CASRLAGSTDTQYF.

A note on this clonotype: One end of the junction varies from germline; a read error may be responsible. V usage is TRBV28 and J usage is TRBJ2-6; unclear D gene. CDR3 length: 15 amino acids. Germline CDR1 reads MDHEN; CDR2 reads SYDVKM. CDR3: CAGSLVVVGANVLTF. Written as DNA, the CDR3 is TGTGCCGGCAGTTTAGTAGTGGTTGGGGCCAACGTCCTGACTTTC. The whole variable domain, filled in from reference TRBV28 and TRBJ2-6, reads DVKVTQSSRYLVKRTGEKVFLECVQDMDHENMFWYRQDPGLGLRLIYFSYDVKMKEKGDIPEGYSVSREKKERFSLILESASTNQTSMYLCAGSLVVVGANVLTFGAGSRLTVL.

This clonotype was recorded at least ten times. The chain is built from TRBV5-1 and TRBJ2-7, with D perhaps TRBD1 or TRBD2 (5 bases each). Germline values: CDR1 SGHRS, CDR2 YFSETQ. V dropped 4 bases and J dropped 6 bases, with 11 bases sitting between them. The CDR3 is 12 residues long. The CDR3 DNA reads TGCGCCAGCAGCCCGGCAGGGAGCGAGCAGTACTTC. This gives the protein CASSPAGSEQYF.

This clonotype was detected ten times or more. The V and J genes are TRBV6-5 and TRBJ2-7; D is uncertain. Germline CDR1 is MNHEY and CDR2 is SVGAGI. This CDR3 is built from 16 residues. The V end was cut by 2 bases, the J end by 1 base, with 15 bases between. The CDR3 sequence: CASSYRRFEPSYEQYF. The CDR3, as DNA: TGTGCCAGCAGTTACCGGAGATTCGAACCGTCCTACGAGCAGTACTTC.

In this sample, this clonotype turned up many times. Written as DNA, the CDR3 is TGTGCCAGCAGTACGCGGGTTGCAGATACGCAGTATTTT. It yields the protein CASSTRVADTQYF. The gene calls are TRBV9 and TRBJ2-3, with a possible D match to TRBD2 (5 bases). V was trimmed by 5 bases and J by 4 bases, leaving 11 bases between them. In germline, CDR1 is SGDLS, CDR2 YYNGEE. CDR3 length: 13 residues.

CDR3 sequence: CASSSLWTEQFF. The CDR3 DNA is TGTGCCAGTAGCTCACTTTGGACGGAGCAGTTCTTC. The J gene is TRBJ2-1, the V gene TRBV19, with D unresolved. The germline V and J ends were trimmed by 6 bases and 10 bases, with 13 bases remaining between them. CDR3 length: 12 amino acids. CDR1 is LNHDA and CDR2 is SQIVND in the germline V gene (reference sequence).

J is TRBJ1-1 and V is TRBV6-5; 7 nucleotides align to TRBD1. Germline V gives CDR1 MNHEY, CDR2 SVGAGI. This CDR3 has 11 amino acids. V shed 6 bases and J 8 bases; nucleotides not matched to a gene: 3. This chain's CDR3 is CASRGTAEAFF. In DNA, the CDR3 is TGTGCCAGCAGAGGGACAGCCGAAGCTTTCTTT.